This entry concerns a single TCR beta chain. This record comes from a study of blood T cell repertoires in COVID-19. Study in general: Collection of acute and convalescent COVID-19 samples took place in the United States, Italy and Spain. T cells, B-cell-depleted T cells, or PBMCs supplied cDNA or gDNA.

Original methodology: Amplification from reference gene primers served as the basis for estimated nucleated cell counts. Repertoires were generated with immunoSEQ multiplex PCR, while TCRdb's copy carries only in-frame clones and drops some. V and J calls and clone size are copied from that table; D and trimming were computed from the DNA. The top ten clones hold 2% to 2.5% of a sample with hundreds of thousands of clones, roughly 90% of them seen once. The TCR sequence derives from a woman aged 45-65 years who had recovered from COVID-19. The sample consisted of peripheral blood.

The CDR3 spells CASSLARGATGELFF. In DNA form, the CDR3 reads TGTGCCAGCAGCTTGGCGCGGGGAGCCACCGGGGAGCTGTTTTTT. This sequence joins TRBV5-4 and TRBJ2-2; possible D gene TRBD2, 6 bases. V lost 0 bases to trimming and J lost 4 bases, with 10 bases between them. This CDR3 is built from 15 residues. Germline CDR1 SGHNT, CDR2 YYREEE (reference sequence).